This T cell receptor (beta chain) originates from a study of blood T cell repertoires in COVID-19. In the study overall: COVID-19 samples collected from the United States, Italy and Spain covered acute and convalescent phases.

Libraries were prepared by immunoSEQ multiplex PCR; TCRdb keeps only in-frame clonotypes and omits some of them. The table lists 100,000 to 130,000 clones, 89% of them singletons. Germline V gene sequence: CDR1 SGDLS, CDR2 YYNGEE. V dropped 3 bases and J dropped 8; count of bases not matched to a gene: 4. The CDR3 runs to 12 residues. V gene TRBV9 combines with J gene TRBJ1-1; TRBD1 agrees at 7 bases. This clonotype originated in a man in his forties with active or convalescent COVID-19. The sequencing input was peripheral blood. In nucleotides, the CDR3 is TGTGCCAGCAGCGGGGGGACAGACGAAGCTTTCTTT. Its translation is CASSGGTDEAFF.